The clone carrying this T cell receptor beta chain was seen more than once but under ten times. What it recognizes is unknown. The data belong to a study of human T cells and chemical hapten exposure. At the level of the study: Diphenylcyclopropenone, dosed weekly to the scalp, was given to patients throughout the roughly 24-week study.

Trimming took 0 bases from V and 8 from J, leaving 7 bases between them. CDR3 length: 13 amino acids. Germline CDR1 KGHSH, CDR2 LQKENI. Study observations and caveats: TCRs at a frequency above 1 in 1000 stayed unchanged with DPC sensitization.

TCRdb ran MiXCR on the RACE reads and lists one entry per CDR3 protein. The sample carries about 120,000 distinct CDR3 sequences, roughly 13% recorded once. Time point defined: patch test 1, 2 weeks after DPC sensitization. Treatment described: therapeutic diphenylcyclopropenone sensitization with weekly scalp DPC. The receptor's source is a man between 18 and 35 years old with alopecia areata. Some clones in this sample may be carry-over from other donors' samples. The input for sequencing was whole blood, taken in connection with sensitization to the hapten diphenylcyclopropenone (DPC). The chain is built from TRBV18 and TRBJ1-4, with no clear D. The CDR3 nucleotides read TGTGCCAGCTCACCACCCATGAAGGAAAAACTGTTTTTT. This codes for CASSPPMKEKLFF.